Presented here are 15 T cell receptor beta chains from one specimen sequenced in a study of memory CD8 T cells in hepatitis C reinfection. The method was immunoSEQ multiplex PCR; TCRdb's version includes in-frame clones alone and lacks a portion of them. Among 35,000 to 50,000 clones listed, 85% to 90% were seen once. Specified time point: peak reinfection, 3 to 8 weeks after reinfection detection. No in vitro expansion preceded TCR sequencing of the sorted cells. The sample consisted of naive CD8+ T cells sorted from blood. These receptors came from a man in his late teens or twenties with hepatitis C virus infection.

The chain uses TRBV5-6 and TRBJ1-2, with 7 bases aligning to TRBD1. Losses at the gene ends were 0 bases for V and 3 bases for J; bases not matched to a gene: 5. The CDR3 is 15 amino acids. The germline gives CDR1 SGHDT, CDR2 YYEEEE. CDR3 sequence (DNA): TGTGCCAGCAGCTTGGCTTGGCAGGGGGACTATGGCTACACCTTC. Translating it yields CASSLAWQGDYGYTF.

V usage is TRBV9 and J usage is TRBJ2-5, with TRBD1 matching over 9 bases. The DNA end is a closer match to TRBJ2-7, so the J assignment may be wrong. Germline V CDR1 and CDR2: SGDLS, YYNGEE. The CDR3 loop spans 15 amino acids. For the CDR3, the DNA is TGTGCCAGCAGCGTAGGACAGGGGGTTCCCTACGAGCAGTACTTC. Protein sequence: CASSVGQGVPYEQYF.

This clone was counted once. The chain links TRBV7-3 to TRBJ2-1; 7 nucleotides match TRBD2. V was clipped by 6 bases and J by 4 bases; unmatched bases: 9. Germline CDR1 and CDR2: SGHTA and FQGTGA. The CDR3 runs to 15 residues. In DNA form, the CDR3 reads TGTGCCAGCAGTTTTAGCGGCGGGGGATACAATGAGCAGTTCTTC. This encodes CASSFSGGGYNEQFF.

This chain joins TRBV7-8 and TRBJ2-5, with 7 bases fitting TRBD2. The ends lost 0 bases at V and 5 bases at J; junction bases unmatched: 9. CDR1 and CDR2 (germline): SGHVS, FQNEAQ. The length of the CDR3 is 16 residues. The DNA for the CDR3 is TGTGCCAGCAGCTTAGCGGGCGGGGCGGGAGTCGAGACCCAGTACTTC. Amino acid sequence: CASSLAGGAGVETQYF.

In nucleotides, the CDR3 is TGTGCCAGCAGTGATATGGGGGGACCCCAAGAGACCCAGTACTTC. Amino acids: CASSDMGGPQETQYF. V and J are TRBV6-1 and TRBJ2-5; tentatively, D is TRBD2 (6 bases). With 3 bases removed from V and 1 base from J, the gap between germline ends came to 12 bases. The CDR3 is made up of 15 amino acids. In germline, CDR1 is MNHNS, CDR2 SASEGT.

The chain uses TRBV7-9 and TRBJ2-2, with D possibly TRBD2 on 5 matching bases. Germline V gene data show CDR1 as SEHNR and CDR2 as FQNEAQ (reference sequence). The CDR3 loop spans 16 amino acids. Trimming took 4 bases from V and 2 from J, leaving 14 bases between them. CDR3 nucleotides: TGTGCCAGCAGCTATCGGGGTCGGGGAAACACCGGGGAGCTGTTTTTT. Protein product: CASSYRGRGNTGELFF.

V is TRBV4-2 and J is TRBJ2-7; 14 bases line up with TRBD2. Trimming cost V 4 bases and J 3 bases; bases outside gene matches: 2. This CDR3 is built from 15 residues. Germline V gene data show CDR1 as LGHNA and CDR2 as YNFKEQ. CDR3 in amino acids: CASSPGLAGDYEQYF. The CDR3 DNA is TGTGCCAGCAGCCCGGGACTAGCGGGGGACTACGAGCAGTACTTC.

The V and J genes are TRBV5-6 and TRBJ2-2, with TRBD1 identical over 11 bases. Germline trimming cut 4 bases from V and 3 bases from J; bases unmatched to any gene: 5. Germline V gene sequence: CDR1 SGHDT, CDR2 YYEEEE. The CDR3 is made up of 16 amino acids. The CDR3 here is CASSPSGQGDTGELFF. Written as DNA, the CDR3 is TGTGCCAGCAGCCCCTCGGGACAGGGGGACACCGGGGAGCTGTTTTTT.

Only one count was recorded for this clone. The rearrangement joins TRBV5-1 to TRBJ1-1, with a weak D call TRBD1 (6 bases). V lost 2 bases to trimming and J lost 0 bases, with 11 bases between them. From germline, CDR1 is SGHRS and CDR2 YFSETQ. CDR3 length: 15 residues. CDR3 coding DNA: TGCGCCAGCAGCTTATGGGACACCATGAACACTGAAGCTTTCTTT. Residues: CASSLWDTMNTEAFF.

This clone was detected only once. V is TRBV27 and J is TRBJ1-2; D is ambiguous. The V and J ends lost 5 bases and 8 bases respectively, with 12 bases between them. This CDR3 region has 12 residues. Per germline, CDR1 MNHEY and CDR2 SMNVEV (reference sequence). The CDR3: CASSPRGKGYTF. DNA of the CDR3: TGTGCCAGCAGTCCCCGCGGTAAGGGCTACACCTTC.

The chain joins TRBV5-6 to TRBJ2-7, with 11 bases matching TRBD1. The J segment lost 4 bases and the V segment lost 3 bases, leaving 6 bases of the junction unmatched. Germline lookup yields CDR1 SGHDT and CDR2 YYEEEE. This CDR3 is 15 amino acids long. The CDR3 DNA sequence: TGTGCCAGCAGCTCCGGGACAGGGGGATTATACGAGCAGTACGTC. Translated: CASSSGTGGLYEQYV.

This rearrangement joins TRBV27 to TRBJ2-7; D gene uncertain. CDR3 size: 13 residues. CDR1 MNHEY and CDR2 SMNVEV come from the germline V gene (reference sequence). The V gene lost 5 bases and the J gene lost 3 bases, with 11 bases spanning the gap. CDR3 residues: CASSPGPDYEQYV. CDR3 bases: TGTGCCAGCAGTCCCGGACCGGACTACGAGCAGTACGTC.

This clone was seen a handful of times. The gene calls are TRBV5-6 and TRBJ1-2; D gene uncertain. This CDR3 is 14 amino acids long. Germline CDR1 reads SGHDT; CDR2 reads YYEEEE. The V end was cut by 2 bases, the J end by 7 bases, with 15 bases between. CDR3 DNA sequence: TGTGCCAGCAGCTTACGACGATCAAGCGGTGGCTACACCTTC. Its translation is CASSLRRSSGGYTF.

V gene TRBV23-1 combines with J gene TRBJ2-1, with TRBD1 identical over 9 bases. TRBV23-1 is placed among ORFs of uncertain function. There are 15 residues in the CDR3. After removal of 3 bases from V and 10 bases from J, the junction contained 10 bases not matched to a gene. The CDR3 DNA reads TGCGCCAGCAGTCATGACAGGGGGGGTAGAGAGGAGCAGTTCTTC. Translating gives CASSHDRGGREEQFF.

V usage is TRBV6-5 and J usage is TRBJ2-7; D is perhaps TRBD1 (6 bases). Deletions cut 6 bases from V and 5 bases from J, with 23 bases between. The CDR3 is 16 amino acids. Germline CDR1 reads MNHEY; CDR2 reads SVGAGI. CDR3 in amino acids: CASSYREFSAPDEQYF. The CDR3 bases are TGTGCCAGCAGCTACAGGGAATTTAGCGCGCCTGACGAGCAGTACTTC.